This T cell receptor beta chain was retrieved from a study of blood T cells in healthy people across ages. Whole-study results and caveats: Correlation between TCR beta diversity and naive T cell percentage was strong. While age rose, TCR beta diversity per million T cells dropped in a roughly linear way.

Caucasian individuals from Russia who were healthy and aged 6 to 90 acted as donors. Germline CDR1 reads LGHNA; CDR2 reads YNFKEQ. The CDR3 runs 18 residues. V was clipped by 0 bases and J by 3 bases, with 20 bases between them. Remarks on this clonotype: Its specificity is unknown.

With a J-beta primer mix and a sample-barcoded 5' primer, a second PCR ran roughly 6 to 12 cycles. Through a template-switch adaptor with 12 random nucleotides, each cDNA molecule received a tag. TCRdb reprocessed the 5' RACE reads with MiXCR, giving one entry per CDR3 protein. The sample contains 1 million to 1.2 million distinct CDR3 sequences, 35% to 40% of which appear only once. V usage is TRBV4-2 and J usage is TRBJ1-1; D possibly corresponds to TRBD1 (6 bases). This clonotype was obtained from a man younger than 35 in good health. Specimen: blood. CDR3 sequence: CASSQDGARGMGHTEAFF. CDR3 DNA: TGTGCCAGCAGCCAAGATGGGGCGAGGGGGATGGGGCACACTGAAGCTTTCTTT.